A selection of T cell receptor beta chains follows, all from one sample in a study of blood T cell repertoires in COVID-19. Libraries were prepared by immunoSEQ multiplex PCR; TCRdb keeps only in-frame clonotypes and omits some of them. The data contain about 400,000 clones, roughly nine tenths of them seen just once; the ten biggest clones take up 1.5% to 2%. Sequencing used PBMCs or T cells enriched from blood (not recorded which). All receptors derive from a woman aged 18-30 years with acute COVID-19. CDR3s include the opening cysteine and the closing phenylalanine or tryptophan. D genes are given only for firm matches. Part of the rows lack a size; the others show once, few, many or a class for expanded clones.

J | D | V | size | DNA | CDR3
TRBJ2-7 | TRBD2 | TRBV30 | . | TGTGCCTGGGGGACTAGCGGGATATACGAGCAGTACTTC | CAWGTSGIYEQYF
TRBJ1-3 | . | TRBV11-2 | . | TGTGCCACCGAGTCGACAGCTGGAAACACCATATATTTT | CATESTAGNTIYF
TRBJ1-3 | TRBD1 | TRBV10-3 | once | TGTGCCATCAGTGACCCGGACAGGGTTTTTGGAAACACCATATATTTT | CAISDPDRVFGNTIYF
TRBJ1-4 | TRBD1 | TRBV5-4 | . | TGTGCCAGCAGCTGGACGACAGGGGGAGAGGAAAAACTGTTTTTT | CASSWTTGGEEKLFF
TRBJ2-1 | TRBD2 | TRBV5-1 | . | TGCGCCAGCAGCTTGGCTAGCGGGAATTCCTACAATGAGCAGTTCTTC | CASSLASGNSYNEQFF
TRBJ2-7 | TRBD1 | TRBV7-3 | . | TGTGCCAGCAGCTCAAAGCCTAGAGGGACAGGGGGCGAGCAGTACTTC | CASSSKPRGTGGEQYF
TRBJ2-7 | . | TRBV5-5 | once | TGTGCCAGCAGCTTGGACGCGGCAGGGAACTCCTACGAGCAGTACTTC | CASSLDAAGNSYEQYF
TRBJ2-1 | . | TRBV9 | . | TGTGCCAGCAGCGTCTCTGGACTACCCAATGAGCAGTTCTTC | CASSVSGLPNEQFF
TRBJ1-2 | TRBD1 | TRBV7-9 | once | TGTGCCAGCAGCTTAGCGCATTTAGAGGGGGCAAAGGGAGGCTACACCTTC | CASSLAHLEGAKGGYTF
TRBJ2-7 | TRBD1 | TRBV5-6 | once | TGTGCCAGCAGCGCCCGACAGGGGGCCACGGGGTACTACGAGCAGTACTTC | CASSARQGATGYYEQYF
TRBJ2-7 | TRBD2 | TRBV19 | . | TGTGCCAGTAGTGTCTCCCGTGCGGGAGGCGCCTACGAGCAGTACTTC | CASSVSRAGGAYEQYF
TRBJ1-5 | . | TRBV10-2 | . | TGCGCCAGCAGGCAGGGGAATTTGGGTCAGCCCCAGCATTTT | CASRQGNLGQPQHF
TRBJ2-7 | . | TRBV6-6 | few | TGTGCCAGCAGACGAGGACACTCCTACGAGCAGTACTTC | CASRRGHSYEQYF
TRBJ2-6 | . | TRBV29-1 | . | TGCAGCGTTGAAGTTCGGTGGAGCTCTGGGGCCAACGTCCTGACTTTC | CSVEVRWSSGANVLTF
TRBJ2-4 | TRBD2 | TRBV24-1 | . | TGTGCCACCAGTGATGCGGGGGGGGCAAACATTCAGTACTTC | CATSDAGGANIQYF
TRBJ1-2 | . | TRBV4-1 | . | TGCGCCAGCAGCCAAGTTCCAGGCGATAATGGCTACACCTTC | CASSQVPGDNGYTF
TRBJ1-3 | TRBD1 | TRBV5-5 | . | TGTGCCAGCAGCACAGGGGACCGTGTAGGGGAATATTTT | CASSTGDRVGEYF
TRBJ2-2 | TRBD2 | TRBV18 | . | TGTGCCAGCTCACCCGGGACTAGCGGGAGAATGTTTCGGAACGGGGAGCTGTTTTTT | CASSPGTSGRMFRNGELFF
TRBJ1-1 | . | TRBV27 | . | TGTGCCAGCAGTTTAGTTCCCATGAACACTGAAGCTTTCTTT | CASSLVPMNTEAFF
TRBJ2-1 | . | TRBV19 | . | TGTGCCCTTGAGCCCGCGGGGGCCCCCTACAATGAGCAGTTCTTC | CALEPAGAPYNEQFF
TRBJ2-2 | TRBD1 | TRBV6-5 | . | TGTGCCAGCAACCTGCAGGGGGCGAACACCGGGGAGCTGTTTTTT | CASNLQGANTGELFF
TRBJ2-7 | TRBD1 | TRBV4-3 | . | TGCGCCAGCAGCCAAGTGACAGGGGCCGAGCAGTACTTC | CASSQVTGAEQYF
TRBJ2-1 | TRBD2 | TRBV7-2 | . | TGTGCCAGCAGCTCTGGACTAGCGGGATTTGATACAATGAATGAGCAGTTCTTC | CASSSGLAGFDTMNEQFF
TRBJ2-7 | . | TRBV2 | . | TGTGCCAGCACCAGAGGTAGCTACGAGCAGTACTTC | CASTRGSYEQYF
TRBJ1-1 | . | TRBV10-1 | . | TGCGCCAGCTCTCCCAACCCGGGGAGGGGGTTGAACACTGAAGCTTTCTTT | CASSPNPGRGLNTEAFF
TRBJ1-4 | . | TRBV6-5 | . | TGTGCCAGCAGTTACTTCCGGGGAGGGAATGAAAAACTGTTTTTT | CASSYFRGGNEKLFF
TRBJ2-3 | . | TRBV10-3 | . | TGTGCCTCGCGCCCCGAGTCCACAGATACGCAGTATTTT | CASRPESTDTQYF
TRBJ2-2 | . | TRBV5-1 | . | TGCGCCAGCAGCCCAGGTCACACCGGGGAGCTGTTTTTT | CASSPGHTGELFF
TRBJ2-1 | . | TRBV7-6 | . | TGTGCCAGCAGCTTATATTCCCCCGCAGGTCCTGGGTACAATGAGCAGTTCTTC | CASSLYSPAGPGYNEQFF
TRBJ2-3 | . | TRBV5-1 | few | TGCGCCAGCAGCATAGGGGGCACAGATACGCAGTATTTT | CASSIGGTDTQYF
TRBJ1-2 | . | TRBV11-2 | . | TGTGCCAGCAGCTTACAGCTAGCTAACTATGGCTACACCTTC | CASSLQLANYGYTF
TRBJ2-7 | TRBD2 | TRBV5-1 | . | TGCGCCAGCTCCATCAGCGGGGATACCTACGAGCAGTACTTC | CASSISGDTYEQYF
TRBJ2-3 | . | TRBV10-1 | . | TGCGCCAGCAGTGATGGGCAGGGCAGCACAGATACGCAGTATTTT | CASSDGQGSTDTQYF
TRBJ2-1 | TRBD2 | TRBV19 | . | TGTGCCAGCACCCGATGGGCTAGCGGGAGTTATGAGCAGTTCTTC | CASTRWASGSYEQFF
TRBJ2-7 | . | TRBV19 | . | TGTGCCAGTAGTATAGCCGGGGTCGGCCAGCGCGAGCAGTACTTC | CASSIAGVGQREQYF
TRBJ2-1 | . | TRBV9 | . | TGTGCCAGCAGCGTATCCGCGGGGCGGCACAATGAGCAGTTCTTC | CASSVSAGRHNEQFF
TRBJ1-4 | TRBD1 | TRBV7-6 | once | TGTGCCAGCAGCCTCAGAGGAGTGGACAGGTCCGAAAAACTGTTTTTT | CASSLRGVDRSEKLFF
TRBJ2-5 | . | TRBV11-3 | . | TGTGCCAGCAGCTTAGATGGGGCAGAGACCCAGTACTTC | CASSLDGAETQYF
TRBJ2-5 | . | TRBV5-1 | . | TGCGCCAGCAGCCCTCATACAGGGGAGGCAGAGACCCAGTACTTC | CASSPHTGEAETQYF
TRBJ2-1 | . | TRBV3-1/TRBV3-2 | once | TGTGCCAGCAGCCAAGATTTTCTCTTGAATGAGCAGTTCTTC | CASSQDFLLNEQFF
TRBJ2-5 | TRBD1 | TRBV18 | once | TGTGCCGGCCAAGGGGGCAGGTTGGAAGAGACCCAGTACTTC | CAGQGGRLEETQYF
TRBJ2-3 | . | TRBV6-5 | . | TGTGCCAGCAGTACAAGGACAGACCCCGATACGCAGTATTTT | CASSTRTDPDTQYF
TRBJ2-7 | . | TRBV5-5 | . | TGTGCCAGCAGCTTGGTAGTGACTAACGAGCAGTACTTC | CASSLVVTNEQYF
TRBJ2-3 | TRBD2 | TRBV28 | . | TGTGCCAGCCTTAGCGGGATGACAGATACGCAGTATTTT | CASLSGMTDTQYF
TRBJ2-2 | . | TRBV7-2 | . | TGTGCCAGCAGCTTAGCTAGCGGGAACACCGGGGAGCTGTTTTTT | CASSLASGNTGELFF